These T cell receptor beta chains were read from a single sample in a study of cytomegalovirus exposure and HLA in healthy donors. TCRdb's copy holds only in-frame clones and misses some; the assay was immunoSEQ multiplex PCR. The repertoire consists of fewer than 200,000 clones, with around 81% occurring once and the leading ten covering about 2.2%. The sample comprised PBMCs. The receptors come from a woman aged 30 to 39 in good health and CMV-seronegative. Both conserved end residues are part of each CDR3.

J | length | V | CDR3
TRBJ1-5 | 18 | TRBV28 | CASSLSTGLMYSNQPQHF
TRBJ2-7 | 12 | TRBV5-4 | CASRTSGHEQYF
TRBJ2-2 | 14 | TRBV6-6 | CASSSPQGPGELFF
TRBJ2-5 | 13 | TRBV7-9 | CASSLGQGDEQYF
TRBJ1-2 | 13 | TRBV29-1 | CSVGTGRLHGYTF
TRBJ1-1 | 14 | TRBV21-1 | CASSLEEVGTEAFF
TRBJ1-1 | 16 | TRBV7-2 | CASSLNRARMNTEAFF
TRBJ2-3 | 17 | TRBV19 | CASSMVLAGTGADTQYF
TRBJ2-1 | 17 | TRBV9 | CASSRGILAGTPSGQFF
TRBJ2-7 | 14 | TRBV6-6 | CASSPASGRNEQYF
TRBJ2-2 | 16 | TRBV6-1 | CASSDDRGWNTGELFF
TRBJ1-6 | 15 | TRBV11-3 | CASSLATGYNSPLHF
TRBJ1-4 | 13 | TRBV5-4 | CASSLPGDEKLFF
TRBJ2-2 | 15 | TRBV6-5 | CASSYSRQGIGELFF
TRBJ2-3 | 16 | TRBV29-1 | CSVEGLAGVGTDTQYF
TRBJ2-1 | 16 | TRBV4-3 | CASSHQSGGAYNEQFF
TRBJ1-3 | 14 | TRBV5-1 | CASSMDRGWNTIYF
TRBJ1-4 | 16 | TRBV4-1 | CASSQEWAGSLEKLFF
TRBJ2-1 | 15 | TRBV28 | CASTTRLAGAYEQFF
TRBJ2-5 | 16 | TRBV28 | CASSLATSGGQETQYF
TRBJ2-5 | 12 | TRBV5-1 | CASMLSEETQYF
TRBJ2-1 | 18 | TRBV10-3 | CAITDDRGGGSSYNEQFF
- | 15 | TRBV19 | CASSTTAGGPYEQYF
TRBJ2-4 | 16 | TRBV28 | CASSPGSDMAKNIQYF
TRBJ1-4 | 16 | TRBV7-9 | CSSSLILDRVNEKLFF
TRBJ2-7 | 15 | TRBV6-1 | CASSEIMGTGHEQYF
TRBJ1-2 | 13 | TRBV18 | CASSPFDRDGYTF
TRBJ2-3 | 16 | TRBV6-1 | CASSAPSGGPTDTQYF
TRBJ2-2 | 17 | TRBV7-9 | CASSLARRGDRARELFF
TRBJ2-7 | 17 | TRBV7-9 | CASSLGNTGSQHYEQYF
TRBJ1-2 | 14 | TRBV7-2 | CASTFWGVQNGYTF
TRBJ1-4 | 15 | TRBV2 | CASSGAGTGGGKLFF
TRBJ2-1 | 16 | TRBV19 | CASSRSSVSSYNEQFF
TRBJ2-5 | 16 | TRBV5-1 | CASSADRGPPKETQYF
- | 17 | TRBV5-1 | CASSLGSGRAGEYEQYF
TRBJ1-4 | 15 | TRBV6-1 | CASSDSGTVNEKLFF